This entry lists 3 T cell receptor beta chains sequenced from one sample in a study of cytomegalovirus exposure and HLA in healthy donors. Use of 60 Vbeta and 13 Jbeta primers characterized the PCR. The repertoire was sequenced with immunoSEQ multiplex PCR; TCRdb's copy has only in-frame clones and lacks some. Of more than 110,000 clones listed, roughly 79% are singletons. Sequencing was carried out using PBMCs. All receptors come from a man aged 25 to 45 in good health and CMV-seropositive.

The V gene is TRBV4-1, the J gene TRBJ1-2; D is perhaps TRBD1 (6 bases). Trimming shortened V by 0 bases and J by 4 bases, and 15 bases separated the two germline ends. CDR1 is MGHRA and CDR2 is YSYEKL in the germline V gene. The length of the CDR3 is 16 residues. This CDR3 is CASSQEYPGTLYGYTF. Here the CDR3 DNA reads TGCGCCAGCAGCCAAGAATATCCCGGGACACTCTATGGCTACACCTTC.

The rearrangement links TRBV29-1 to TRBJ1-1; D is undetermined. This CDR3 has 13 amino acids. Germline V gene lookup returns CDR1 SQVTM and CDR2 ANQGSEA. Trimming removed 3 bases at V and 1 base at J, with 9 bases between. CDR3 sequence: CSVDRSSNTEAFF. CDR3 coding DNA: TGCAGCGTTGATCGGAGCTCGAACACTGAAGCTTTCTTT. Supplemented by reference TRBV29-1 and TRBJ1-1, the full variable domain reads SAVISQKPSRDICQRGTSLTIQCQVDSQVTMMFWYRQQPGQSLTLIATANQGSEATYESGFVIDKFPISRPNLTFSTLTVSNMSPEDSSIYLCSVDRSSNTEAFFGQGTRLTVV.

There are a few counts of this clone. The V call is TRBV2, the J call TRBJ1-2, with D possibly matching TRBD1 (6 bases). V shed 4 bases and J shed 8 bases, with 11 bases lying between them. From germline, CDR1 is SNHLY and CDR2 FYNNEI. The CDR3 is made up of 12 amino acids. The CDR3 region is CASSVGARGYTF. The CDR3 coding sequence is TGTGCCAGCAGTGTGGGGGCGCGGGGCTACACCTTC.